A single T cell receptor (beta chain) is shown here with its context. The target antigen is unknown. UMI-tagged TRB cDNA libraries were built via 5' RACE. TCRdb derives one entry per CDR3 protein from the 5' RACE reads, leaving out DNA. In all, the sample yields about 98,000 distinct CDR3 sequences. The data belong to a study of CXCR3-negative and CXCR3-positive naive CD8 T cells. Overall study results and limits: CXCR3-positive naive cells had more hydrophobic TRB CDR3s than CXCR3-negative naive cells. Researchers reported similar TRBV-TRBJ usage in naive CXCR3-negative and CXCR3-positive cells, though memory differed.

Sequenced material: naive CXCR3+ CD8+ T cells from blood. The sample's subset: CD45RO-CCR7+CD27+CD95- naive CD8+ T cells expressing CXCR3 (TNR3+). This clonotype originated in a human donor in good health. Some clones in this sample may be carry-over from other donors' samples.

CDR3 in amino acids: CASSFPGALNEQFF. The chain has TRBV7-3 and TRBJ2-1; no DNA is available, so the TRBD1 call from TCRdb remains unchecked. Germline V gene sequence: CDR1 SGHTA, CDR2 FQGTGA. The CDR3 extends over 14 amino acids.